This TCR beta chain is from a study of blood T cell repertoires in COVID-19. Germline CDR1 and CDR2: GTSNPN and SVGIG (reference sequence). The CDR3 is made up of 13 amino acids. V was shortened by 8 bases and J by 1 base, with 14 bases between the two germline ends. Per the study methods: For nucleated cells, counts were estimated from reference gene primer amplification. Sequencing used immunoSEQ multiplex PCR; TCRdb keeps in-frame clones, though not all of them. V and J calls and clone size are those listed in that table; D and trimming were worked out from the DNA. This sample yields approximately 170,000 clones, of which 86% are seen a single time; 7% belongs to the top ten.

This chain joins TRBV30 and TRBJ2-5; D might be TRBD1 (5 bases). The TCR originated in a woman of 80 years or more in a cohort sampled during active or convalescent COVID-19. Sequencing input: peripheral blood. In nucleotides, the CDR3 is TGTGCCGGCTCAAGGGGCAGCCAAGAGACCCAGTACTTC. Its translation is CAGSRGSQETQYF. Complete variable domain (other parts from reference TRBV30 and TRBJ2-5): SQTIHQWPATLVQPVGSPLSLECTVEGTSNPNLYWYRQAAGRGLQLLFYSVGIGQISSEVPQNLSASRPQDRQFILSSKKLLLSDSGFYLCAGSRGSQETQYFGPGTRLLVL.